These 6 T cell receptor beta chains came from one sample sequenced in a study of shared clonotypes between healthy human individuals (dated by TCRdb to 2018 to 2020). To prepare the library, the immunoSEQ multiplex PCR assay was applied. TCRdb obtained this table from immuneACCESS and retained in-frame rearrangements with V and J assigned. These tables miss some clones; where compared with another copy, unresolved V genes account for less than half of the shortfall, and the remainder is unexplained. In all, the sample holds some 1.5 million clones, and more than 95% of those were seen once. The ten largest make up approximately 1.1% of the sample. Sequencing used naive CD4+ T cells sorted from blood. Interpreted using the paper, the cell subset or site label stands for: CD45RA+ positively selected. Receptor source: a man aged 25-45 years in good health.

The chain joins TRBV11-2 to TRBJ2-5; weak D call: TRBD2 (6 bases). Trimming took 2 bases from V and 4 from J, leaving 11 bases between them. The CDR3 loop spans 14 amino acids. Looked up from germline, CDR1 is SGHAT and CDR2 is FQNNGV. The DNA of the CDR3 is TGTGCCAGCAGCTTAATGATCGGGGGAGAGACCCAGTACTTC. Translating gives CASSLMIGGETQYF.

CDR3 bases: TGTGCCAGCAGCTTAGCGCTTGCTAGCGGGCGGAGCTCCTACAATGAGCAGTTCTTC. This codes for CASSLALASGRSSYNEQFF. The J gene is TRBJ2-1, the V gene TRBV7-8, with 8 nucleotides matching TRBD2. The CDR3 contains 19 residues. Germline loops: CDR1 SGHVS, CDR2 FQNEAQ. With V trimmed by 0 bases and J by 0 bases, 10 bases remained unmatched.

This chain uses TRBV28 with TRBJ1-1; D possibly corresponds to TRBD1 (5 bases). Germline V gene lookup returns CDR1 MDHEN and CDR2 SYDVKM. The germline V and J ends were trimmed by 6 bases and 6 bases, with 17 bases remaining between them. This CDR3 is 14 amino acids long. This chain's CDR3 is CASSPLGGESEAFF. Here the CDR3 DNA reads TGTGCCAGCAGCCCCCTGGGGGGGGAGTCTGAAGCTTTCTTT.

The genes are TRBV21-1 and TRBJ2-1; TRBD2 was called by the table and not checked on the DNA. TRBV21-1 is a pseudogene segment. The CDR3 runs to 18 residues. The CDR3 sequence is CASSKLESGRLLYNEQFF. The CDR3 nucleotides are TGTGCCAGCAGCAAGTTAGAGAGCGGGAGGTTGTTGTACAATGAGCAGTTCTTC.

The chain recombines TRBV5-4 with TRBJ1-1, with a weak D call TRBD1 (6 bases). The V end was cut by 0 bases, the J end by 4 bases, with 16 bases between. Per germline, CDR1 SGHNT and CDR2 YYREEE (reference sequence). The CDR3 runs to 16 residues. The CDR3 region is CASSLEQGRGVTEAFF. The DNA of the CDR3 is TGTGCCAGCAGCTTGGAACAGGGTCGGGGGGTCACTGAAGCTTTCTTT.

This chain uses TRBV25-1 with TRBJ1-4, with 10 bases lining up with TRBD1. J was trimmed by 6 bases and V by 6 bases; bases with no gene match: 7. Germline lookup yields CDR1 MGHDK and CDR2 SYGVNS. The length of the CDR3 is 15 residues. In DNA form, the CDR3 reads TGTGCCAGCAGCGACTCCGGGACAGGGGATGAAAAACTGTTTTTT. Translating it yields CASSDSGTGDEKLFF.